The 27 T cell receptor beta chains presented below share a single source sample, sequenced in a study of blood T cells in healthy people across ages (dated by TCRdb to between 2014 and 2017). Library construction relied on 5' RACE. Instrument used: Illumina HiSeq 2500. A second PCR of about 6 to 11 cycles was performed with a sample-barcoded 5' primer and a J-beta primer mix. The public reads were quality trimmed at Q25 with fastp and then assembled into clones with MiXCR by TCRdb, keeping productive beta chains. CDR3 protein sequences are deduplicated, and each keeps its most common genes and DNA. The sample has roughly 650,000 distinct CDR3 sequences on record, less than 40% of them singletons. 15% of the sample comes from the top ten. The sequenced material came from blood. These TCRs come from a woman older than 75 in good health. Donor details come from another sample of the same person, matched by shared clones.

This clonotype was counted at least ten times. The V and J genes are TRBV5-1 and TRBJ2-4; 12 bases line up with TRBD2. The CDR3 covers 15 residues. The V segment lost 4 bases and the J segment 7 bases; nucleotides outside the gene matches: 6. CDR1 and CDR2 (germline): SGHRS, YFSETQ. For the CDR3, the DNA is TGCGCCAGCAGCGAGCGACTAGCGGGGGTGAACATTCAGTACTTC. Translation gives CASSERLAGVNIQYF.

The V gene is TRBV30, the J gene TRBJ1-1; 10 bases line up with TRBD1. V trimming: 4 bases; J trimming: 5 bases; junction bases outside the gene matches: 13. The germline V gene encodes CDR1 GTSNPN and CDR2 SVGIG (reference sequence). The CDR3 contains 16 residues. The CDR3 sequence is CAWTRPGQGYGTEAFF. The CDR3 DNA reads as TGTGCCTGGACGAGGCCGGGACAGGGGTATGGGACTGAAGCTTTCTTT.

At least ten counts were recorded for this clonotype. The V call is TRBV29-1, the J call TRBJ2-1; D ambiguous. The CDR3 extends over 12 amino acids. Germline CDR1 and CDR2: SQVTM and ANQGSEA. Trimming took off 2 bases at V and 9 bases at J, with 11 bases between the two ends. The CDR3 sequence: CSVESEVTEQFF. Here the CDR3 DNA reads TGCAGCGTTGAATCTGAGGTCACTGAGCAGTTCTTC.

Turning to this clonotype: This may be a read error: a much more frequent sequence differs by one nucleotide. The chain recombines TRBV14 with TRBJ2-1, with a weak D call TRBD1 (5 bases). The CDR3 sequence is 13 residues long. CDR1 and CDR2 (germline): SGHDN, FVKESK. The CDR3: CASNQDLQDEQFF. The CDR3 nucleotides are TGTGCCAGCAACCAAGATCTACAGGATGAGCAGTTCTTC.

This clonotype was seen repeatedly, ten times or more. The chain uses TRBV5-6 and TRBJ2-3; D might be TRBD2 (6 bases). CDR3 length: 19 amino acids. V was shortened by 4 bases and J by 0 bases, with 24 bases between the two germline ends. The germline V gene encodes CDR1 SGHDT and CDR2 YYEEEE. The CDR3 loop reads CASSLEKLLRGRSTDTQYF. CDR3 in DNA: TGTGCCAGCAGCCTAGAGAAGTTGCTGCGGGGCCGTAGCACAGATACGCAGTATTTT.

This clonotype has at least ten counts. A much bigger clone sits one base away, suggesting this may be a read error. The genes are TRBV25-1 and TRBJ1-6; D gene ambiguous. Looked up from germline, CDR1 is MGHDK and CDR2 is SYGVNS. The CDR3 sequence is 12 residues long. CDR3: CASSESLSPPHF. The CDR3 DNA reads as TGTGCCAGCAGTGAATCCCTTTCACCCCCCCACTTT.

This clonotype has a count of ten or more. The chain couples TRBV9 to TRBJ1-6, with TRBD1 matching 7 bases. CDR1 SGDLS and CDR2 YYNGEE come from the germline V gene. CDR3 length: 15 residues. The junction had 4 bases not matched to a gene; V was cut back by 3 bases and J by 4 bases. This CDR3 is CASSGGQMYNSPLHF. CDR3 in DNA: TGTGCCAGCAGCGGGGGACAGATGTATAATTCACCCCTCCACTTT.

V gene TRBV28 combines with J gene TRBJ1-1; 8 nucleotides line up with TRBD1. CDR1 and CDR2 from the germline V gene are MDHEN and SYDVKM. V was pared by 7 bases and J by 5 bases, with 6 bases of the junction left unmatched. The CDR3 has 13 amino acids. CDR3 in amino acids: CASIKYRGTEAFF. In DNA form, the CDR3 reads TGTGCCAGCATTAAATACAGGGGGACTGAAGCTTTCTTT.

This clonotype turned up a few times. The chain joins TRBV6-5 to TRBJ1-6; the D gene is possibly TRBD1 (6 bases). Trimming removed 2 bases from V and 8 bases from J, with 22 bases in between. The CDR3 consists of 18 residues. The germline gives CDR1 MNHEY, CDR2 SVGAGI. CDR3 coding DNA: TGTGCCAGCAGTTACGGAGGACAGATGTTTGGGTTTGATTCACCCCTCCACTTT. Encoded protein: CASSYGGQMFGFDSPLHF.

At least ten counts were recorded for this clonotype. The J gene is TRBJ1-2, the V gene TRBV9; D remains unclear. Between the trimmed V and J ends, which lost 0 bases and 6 bases, there was a span of 9 bases. The CDR3 has 13 amino acids. The germline gives CDR1 SGDLS, CDR2 YYNGEE. The CDR3 spells CASSVEAGHGYTF. In DNA form, the CDR3 reads TGTGCCAGCAGCGTAGAGGCTGGCCATGGCTACACCTTC. Looking up the rest from reference TRBV9 and TRBJ1-2 gives the full variable domain: DSGVTQTPKHLITATGQRVTLRCSPRSGDLSVYWYQQSLDQGLQFLIQYYNGEERAKGNILERFSAQQFPDLHSELNLSSLELGDSALYFCASSVEAGHGYTFGSGTRLTVV.

This clonotype has ten or more counts. The V and J genes are TRBV5-1 and TRBJ2-3; unclear D gene. The V and J ends lost 4 bases and 2 bases respectively, with 8 bases between them. The length of the CDR3 is 13 residues. CDR1 SGHRS and CDR2 YFSETQ come from the germline V gene. Written as DNA, the CDR3 is TGCGCCAGCAGCCGGGTCTACACAGATACGCAGTATTTT. The encoded protein is CASSRVYTDTQYF.

Worth noting for this clonotype: It may be a read error: a sequence one base away is much more abundant. The J gene is TRBJ2-3, the V gene TRBV28; D is perhaps TRBD2 (5 bases). The CDR3 totals 14 residues. Germline CDR1 reads MDHEN; CDR2 reads SYDVKM. The CDR3 DNA follows: TGTGTCAGCATGGCGACGGGGAGCACAGATACGCAGTATTTT. The encoded protein is CVSMATGSTDTQYF.

This rearrangement joins TRBV11-2 to TRBJ2-2, with 10 bases aligning to TRBD1. The CDR3 sequence is 18 residues long. CDR1 and CDR2 (germline): SGHAT, FQNNGV. The V gene end was trimmed by 5 bases and the J gene end by 4 bases; junction bases not matched to a gene: 13. The CDR3 spells CASSQRLWDRGGTGELFF. Here the CDR3 DNA reads TGTGCCAGCAGCCAGAGGCTCTGGGACAGGGGCGGCACCGGGGAGCTGTTTTTT.

For this clonotype: Germline is not matched at one junction end, which may reflect a read error. The rearrangement joins TRBV7-6 to TRBJ2-7, with 8 positions matching TRBD2. This CDR3 has 18 amino acids. Germline CDR1 reads SGHVS; CDR2 reads FNYEAQ. The CDR3 sequence: CASSQAGGAGSYSYERYF. The CDR3 DNA follows: TGTGCCAGCAGCCAGGCCGGGGGGGCAGGGTCGTATTCCTACGAGCGGTACTTC.

This clonotype was found a few times. The gene calls are TRBV2 and TRBJ2-2, with a possible D match to TRBD1 (5 bases). The V end was cut by 6 bases, the J end by 6 bases, with 17 bases between. Germline-derived CDR1 and CDR2 are SNHLY and FYNNEI. The CDR3 runs to 15 residues. CDR3 in DNA: TGTGCCAGCAGGGCGGATAGGGGCGTCGCCGGGGAGCTGTTTTTT. Encoded protein: CASRADRGVAGELFF.

There are a few counts of this clonotype. The gene calls are TRBV18 and TRBJ2-7; D perhaps matches TRBD2 (6 bases). The V end was cut by 3 bases, the J end by 2 bases, with 17 bases between. The CDR3 runs 16 residues. From germline, CDR1 is KGHSH and CDR2 LQKENI. The CDR3: CASSPTLGSGAYEQYF. As DNA, the CDR3 is TGTGCCAGCTCACCTACTCTGGGGTCGGGGGCCTACGAGCAGTACTTC.

The rearrangement uses TRBV30 and TRBJ1-4; weak D call: TRBD1 (5 bases). In germline, CDR1 is GTSNPN, CDR2 SVGIG (reference sequence). Trimming cost V 3 bases and J 2 bases, with 13 bases left between them. The CDR3 spans 15 residues. The CDR3 sequence: CAWSEIGGTNEKLFF. CDR3 bases: TGTGCCTGGAGCGAAATCGGGGGGACTAATGAAAAACTGTTTTTT.

This clonotype was observed a handful of times. The rearrangement uses TRBV6-2 or TRBV6-3 and TRBJ2-2, with 8 nucleotides matching TRBD1. Trimming at V came to 8 bases and at J to 6 bases, leaving 11 bases not matched to a gene. The CDR3 is 15 residues long. Germline CDR1 reads MNHEY; CDR2 reads SVGEGT. The CDR3 DNA reads as TGTGCCAGCCTTCTGGGCGGACAGGGATCCGGGGAGCTGTTTTTT. The encoded protein is CASLLGGQGSGELFF.

CDR3 region: CASSPPASPYEQYF. The CDR3 DNA reads as TGTGCCAGCAGCCCTCCGGCCTCTCCCTACGAGCAGTACTTC. The chain carries TRBV28 and TRBJ2-7; D gene uncertain. Germline assignment: CDR1 MDHEN and CDR2 SYDVKM. The CDR3 extends over 14 amino acids. V lost 6 bases and J 2 bases, leaving 14 bases between the germline ends. Combining the CDR3 with reference TRBV28 and TRBJ2-7 gives the whole variable domain DVKVTQSSRYLVKRTGEKVFLECVQDMDHENMFWYRQDPGLGLRLIYFSYDVKMKEKGDIPEGYSVSREKKERFSLILESASTNQTSMYLCASSPPASPYEQYFGPGTRLTVT.

Concerning this clonotype itself: One end of the junction fails to match germline, which may point to a read error. The V call is TRBV5-1, the J call TRBJ2-5, with D hard to call. Germline V gene data show CDR1 as SGHRS and CDR2 as YFSETQ. The CDR3 length is 16 residues. This CDR3 reads CTSSLEGVGPRETQYF. The CDR3 coding sequence is TGCACCAGCAGCTTGGAAGGAGTAGGGCCTAGAGAGACCCAGTACTTC. The whole variable domain, remainder taken from reference TRBV5-1 and TRBJ2-5, is KAGVTQTPRYLIKTRGQQVTLSCSPISGHRSVSWYQQTPGQGLQFLFEYFSETQRNKGNFPGRFSGRQFSNSRSEMNVSTLELGDSALYLCTSSLEGVGPRETQYFGPGTRLLVL.

With respect to this clonotype: The germline gene is not matched at one end of the junction; a read error may be the cause. The rearrangement uses TRBV6-1 and TRBJ1-5; 7 bases match TRBD1. The germline V gene has CDR1 MNHNS and CDR2 SASEGT. The CDR3 runs to 15 residues. Written as DNA, the CDR3 is TGTGCCAGTAGTGTCGTCGACAGGGGCAATCAGCCCCAGCATTTT. It specifies CASSVVDRGNQPQHF.

This clonotype was found many times. A much larger clone differs by one base, so this may be a read error. The chain carries TRBV12-3 or TRBV12-4 and TRBJ2-1, with D possibly matching TRBD1 (5 bases). The J call may not be correct, given that the DNA end is closer to TRBJ2-7. This CDR3 contains 16 residues. CDR3 sequence (DNA): TGTGCCAGCAGGGCAATAGACAGACGGGCCTACAATGAGCAGTACTTC. This translates into CASRAIDRRAYNEQYF.

This chain joins TRBV4-1 and TRBJ2-3, with TRBD1 as a possible D gene (5 bases). The ends were cut back, 4 bases at V and 2 bases at J, with 16 bases in the middle. This CDR3 is built from 16 residues. In germline, CDR1 is MGHRA, CDR2 YSYEKL. The CDR3 sequence: CASSPRQTQYTDTQYF. For the CDR3, the DNA is TGCGCCAGCAGCCCAAGACAGACTCAATACACAGATACGCAGTATTTT.

The sample holds a few counts of this clonotype. Given a much more abundant clone one base away, this may be a read error. V is TRBV12-3 or TRBV12-4 and J is TRBJ2-7, with TRBD1 identical over 12 bases. Losses at the gene ends were 5 bases for V and 7 bases for J; bases not matched to a gene: 9. There are 15 residues in the CDR3. The CDR3 reads CASSGGQGAYNEQYF. CDR3 bases: TGTGCCAGCAGTGGGGGACAGGGGGCGTACAATGAGCAGTACTTC.

Details on this clonotype: A much larger clone lies one base from this, so it may be a read error. CDR3 sequence: CARSSFDNEQYF. The CDR3 bases are TGCGCCCGCAGCTCCTTCGACAATGAGCAGTACTTC. The V call is TRBV5-1, the J call TRBJ2-5; D remains unclear. The CDR3 is made up of 12 amino acids. The germline V gene encodes CDR1 SGHRS and CDR2 YFSETQ. Full variable domain (missing parts from reference TRBV5-1 and TRBJ2-5): KAGVTQTPRYLIKTRGQQVTLSCSPISGHRSVSWYQQTPGQGLQFLFEYFSETQRNKGNFPGRFSGRQFSNSRSEMNVSTLELGDSALYLCARSSFDNEQYFGPGTRLLVL.

V gene TRBV15 combines with J gene TRBJ1-1; 7 bases line up with TRBD1. The CDR3 length is 14 residues. The V and J ends lost 9 bases and 4 bases, in that order; junction bases with no gene match: 11. Germline assignment: CDR1 LNHNV and CDR2 YYDKDF (reference sequence). The CDR3 loop reads CATKYNGDSTEAFF. In DNA, the CDR3 is TGTGCCACTAAGTACAACGGGGACAGCACTGAAGCTTTCTTT.

The chain links TRBV11-2 to TRBJ2-5; TRBD1 is a possible D gene (5 bases). With the DNA end fitting TRBJ2-7 better, the J assignment may be wrong. Germline CDR1 reads SGHAT; CDR2 reads FQNNGV. The CDR3 extends over 12 amino acids. The DNA of the CDR3 is TGTGCCAGCAGCCCTTGGGGCGCCGAGCAGTACTTC. This translates into CASSPWGAEQYF.